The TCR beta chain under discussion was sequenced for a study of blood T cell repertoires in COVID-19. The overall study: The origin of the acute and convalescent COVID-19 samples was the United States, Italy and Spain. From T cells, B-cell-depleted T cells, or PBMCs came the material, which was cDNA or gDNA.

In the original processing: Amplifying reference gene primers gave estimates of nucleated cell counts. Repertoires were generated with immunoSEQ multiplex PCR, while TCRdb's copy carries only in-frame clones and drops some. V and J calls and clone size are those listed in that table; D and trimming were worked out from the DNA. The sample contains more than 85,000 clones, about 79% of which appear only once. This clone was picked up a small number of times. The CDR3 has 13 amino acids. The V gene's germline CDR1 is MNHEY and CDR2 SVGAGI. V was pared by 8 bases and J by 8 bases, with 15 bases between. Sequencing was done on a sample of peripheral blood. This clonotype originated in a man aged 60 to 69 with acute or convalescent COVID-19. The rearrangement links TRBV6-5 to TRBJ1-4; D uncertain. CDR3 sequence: CASAFAKYEKLFF. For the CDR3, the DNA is TGTGCCAGCGCCTTCGCTAAATACGAAAAACTGTTTTTT.